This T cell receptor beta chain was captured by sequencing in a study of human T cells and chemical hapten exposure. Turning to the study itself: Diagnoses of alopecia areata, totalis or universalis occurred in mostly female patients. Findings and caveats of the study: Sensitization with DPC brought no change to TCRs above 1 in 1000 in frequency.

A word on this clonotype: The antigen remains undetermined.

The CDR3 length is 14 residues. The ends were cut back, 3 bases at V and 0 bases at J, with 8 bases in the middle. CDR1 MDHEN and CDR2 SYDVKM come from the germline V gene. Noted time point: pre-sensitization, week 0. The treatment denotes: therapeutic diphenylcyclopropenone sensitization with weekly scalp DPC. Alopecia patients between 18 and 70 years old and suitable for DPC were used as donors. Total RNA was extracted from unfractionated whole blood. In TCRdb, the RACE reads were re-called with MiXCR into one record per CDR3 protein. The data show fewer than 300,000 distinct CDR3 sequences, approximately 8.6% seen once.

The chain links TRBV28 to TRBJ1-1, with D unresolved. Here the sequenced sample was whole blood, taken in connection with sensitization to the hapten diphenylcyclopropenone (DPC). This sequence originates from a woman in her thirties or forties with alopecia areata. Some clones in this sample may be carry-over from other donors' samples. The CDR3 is CASSLGTMNTEAFF. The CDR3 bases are TGTGCCAGCAGTTTGGGCACTATGAACACTGAAGCTTTCTTT.